The rows below give T cell receptor beta chains drawn from one sample of a study of blood T cell repertoires in COVID-19. Sequencing used immunoSEQ multiplex PCR; TCRdb keeps in-frame clones, though not all of them. This table has approximately 230,000 clones, about 88% appearing once. Specimen: peripheral blood. The receptors derive from a woman aged 40-49 years who had recovered from COVID-19. Each CDR3 is given with its conserved first and last residue. A D gene is named only where the DNA matches it firmly. Only part of the rows carry a size: once, few, many, or a class if the clone is expanded.

d_call | clone_size | j_call | v_call | cdr3_aa | cdr3_nt
TRBD1 | - | TRBJ1-5 | TRBV4-3 | CASSQDHPGGSGTYNQPQHF | TGCGCCAGCAGCCAAGATCATCCAGGGGGCTCCGGGACATACAATCAGCCCCAGCATTTT
- | - | TRBJ1-3 | TRBV19 | CASCSPTRAAFGNTIYF | TGTGCCAGCTGTAGCCCCACTCGCGCGGCCTTCGGAAACACCATATATTTT
TRBD2 | - | TRBJ2-2 | TRBV2 | CASSGERGRDTGELFF | TGTGCCAGCAGCGGAGAGCGGGGGCGGGACACCGGGGAGCTGTTTTTT
- | - | TRBJ1-1 | TRBV19 | CASMRGRGNTEAFF | TGTGCCAGTATGAGGGGGAGGGGGAACACTGAAGCTTTCTTT
TRBD1 | once | TRBJ2-6 | TRBV28 | CASSEGGGGANVLTF | TGTGCCAGCAGTGAAGGGGGCGGTGGGGCCAACGTCCTGACTTTC
- | - | TRBJ1-2 | TRBV2 | CANLGANYGYTF | TGTGCCAACCTCGGAGCTAACTATGGCTACACCTTC
- | - | TRBJ1-4 | TRBV9 | CASSERLVGHTTNEKLFF | TGTGCCAGCAGCGAGAGACTCGTGGGACACACAACTAATGAAAAACTGTTTTTT
- | - | TRBJ1-2 | TRBV5-1 | CASSLEQGNYGYTF | TGCGCCAGCAGCTTGGAGCAGGGTAACTATGGCTACACCTTC
- | once | TRBJ1-2 | TRBV11-2 | CASSAAGVYGYTF | TGTGCCAGCAGCGCCGCAGGGGTCTATGGCTACACCTTC
- | - | TRBJ1-3 | TRBV10-3 | CAISESGGNTIYF | TGTGCCATCAGTGAGTCCGGGGGAAACACCATATATTTT
- | - | TRBJ1-5 | TRBV30 | CAWRRPAGTENQPQHF | TGTGCCTGGAGGAGACCGGCCGGCACGGAGAATCAGCCCCAGCATTTT
- | - | TRBJ1-5 | TRBV18 | CASSPQGGGLSNQPQHF | TGTGCCAGCTCACCACAGGGTGGGGGCCTTAGCAATCAGCCCCAGCATTTT
- | once | TRBJ1-2 | TRBV6-5 | CASSTPWSYGYTF | TGTGCCAGCAGTACCCCTTGGAGCTATGGCTACACCTTC
- | - | TRBJ2-3 | TRBV2 | CASSVGGSTDTQYF | TGTGCCAGCAGCGTAGGGGGTAGCACAGATACGCAGTATTTT
- | - | TRBJ2-7 | TRBV3-1/TRBV3-2 | CASSQDLLTYEQYF | TGTGCCAGCAGCCAAGATCTACTCACCTACGAGCAGTACTTC
TRBD1 | - | TRBJ2-6 | TRBV7-2 | CASSLAGQANSGANVLTF | TGTGCCAGCAGCTTAGCGGGACAGGCGAACTCTGGGGCCAACGTCCTGACTTTC
- | few | TRBJ2-7 | TRBV7-9 | CASSPTGYEQYF | TGTGCCAGCAGTCCCACGGGGTACGAGCAGTACTTC
- | - | TRBJ1-2 | TRBV2 | CASRGSGAGPKGDYGYTF | TGTGCCAGCAGGGGGAGTGGGGCGGGCCCTAAGGGGGACTATGGCTACACCTTC
TRBD1 | - | TRBJ1-4 | TRBV4-1 | CASSSRDSEEKLFF | TGCGCCAGCAGTTCCCGGGACAGTGAGGAAAAACTGTTTTTT
- | - | TRBJ2-3 | TRBV7-7 | CASSLGGSRTDTQYF | TGTGCTAGCAGCTTAGGTGGCTCCCGAACAGATACGCAGTATTTT
- | - | TRBJ2-5 | TRBV18 | CASSPQKRERETQYF | TGTGCCAGCTCACCCCAGAAGAGGGAGAGGGAGACCCAGTACTTC
- | - | TRBJ2-7 | TRBV15 | CATSPQLSSYEQYF | TGTGCCACCAGCCCCCAGTTAAGCTCCTACGAGCAGTACTTC
TRBD1 | - | TRBJ2-7 | TRBV6-5 | CASSRDRTYEQYF | TGTGCCAGCAGCCGGGACAGGACCTACGAGCAGTACTTC
- | - | TRBJ1-1 | TRBV5-1 | CASSLARGNTEAFF | TGCGCCAGCAGCTTGGCGCGGGGTAACACTGAAGCTTTCTTT
TRBD2 | - | TRBJ2-5 | TRBV19 | CASSIAGLAEETQYF | TGTGCCAGTAGTATAGCGGGACTAGCAGAAGAGACCCAGTACTTC
TRBD2 | - | TRBJ2-1 | TRBV11-3 | CASSLRASGPTSYNEQFF | TGTGCCAGCAGCTTAAGGGCTAGCGGGCCAACGTCCTACAATGAGCAGTTCTTC
TRBD1 | - | TRBJ2-5 | TRBV4-2 | CASSHLGQGNEETQYF | TGTGCCAGCAGCCACCTTGGACAGGGGAATGAGGAGACCCAGTACTTC
TRBD2 | - | TRBJ2-1 | TRBV5-5 | CASSLTGLYYNEQFF | TGTGCCAGCAGCTTGACGGGACTATACTACAATGAGCAGTTCTTC
TRBD2 | - | TRBJ2-7 | TRBV7-2 | CASSSGLAVSYEQYF | TGTGCCAGCAGCTCGGGACTAGCGGTCTCCTACGAGCAGTACTTC
TRBD2 | - | TRBJ2-3 | TRBV19 | CASSRPAGFSTDTQYF | TGTGCCAGTAGTAGACCAGCGGGATTTAGCACAGATACGCAGTATTTT
- | - | TRBJ1-4 | TRBV19 | CASSMAGYNEKLFF | TGTGCCAGTAGTATGGCAGGGTATAATGAAAAACTGTTTTTT
TRBD2 | - | TRBJ2-5 | TRBV9 | CASSVGGDQETQYF | TGTGCCAGCAGCGTTGGGGGGGATCAAGAGACCCAGTACTTC
- | few | TRBJ1-2 | TRBV28 | CASSPAGERGYTF | TGTGCCAGCAGCCCAGCGGGGGAACGGGGCTACACCTTC
TRBD1 | - | TRBJ2-7 | TRBV19 | CASSKRDRPHEQYF | TGTGCCAGTAGTAAACGGGACAGGCCCCACGAGCAGTACTTC
- | - | TRBJ2-3 | TRBV14 | CASSHAGRSPDTQYF | TGTGCCAGCAGCCATGCAGGTAGATCACCAGATACGCAGTATTTT
- | - | TRBJ2-1 | TRBV29-1 | CSADPLRYNEQFF | TGCAGCGCCGACCCCCTGCGGTACAATGAGCAGTTCTTC
- | - | TRBJ1-4 | TRBV7-2 | CASSLATNEKLFF | TGTGCCAGCAGCTTAGCGACAAATGAAAAACTGTTTTTT
TRBD1 | - | TRBJ1-4 | TRBV4-3 | CASSQDDRGLREKLFF | TGCGCCAGCAGCCAGGATGACAGGGGGCTGAGGGAAAAACTGTTTTTT
- | - | TRBJ1-5 | TRBV19 | CASRSVPVDQPQHF | TGTGCCAGTAGGTCGGTCCCGGTTGATCAGCCCCAGCATTTT
TRBD1 | - | TRBJ2-2 | TRBV19 | CASSISTGTNTGELFF | TGTGCCAGTAGTATCTCGACAGGGACGAACACCGGGGAGCTGTTTTTT
- | once | TRBJ2-7 | TRBV6-5 | CAVNGVNKYEQYF | TGTGCGGTCAACGGTGTTAATAAGTACGAGCAGTACTTC
- | - | TRBJ2-7 | TRBV13 | CASSLGRNSYEQYF | TGTGCCAGCAGCTTAGGTAGAAACTCCTACGAGCAGTACTTC
TRBD1 | - | TRBJ2-2 | TRBV28 | CASRVSGGTGELFF | TGTGCCAGCAGGGTGTCAGGGGGCACCGGGGAGCTGTTTTTT
- | - | TRBJ2-2 | TRBV6-1 | CASSEVGSTGELFF | TGTGCCAGCAGTGAAGTGGGGAGCACCGGGGAGCTGTTTTTT
- | few | TRBJ2-1 | TRBV21-1 | CASSKGGQDSSEQFF | TGTGCCAGCAGCAAAGGGGGACAGGATTCGAGTGAGCAGTTCTTC
TRBD2 | once | TRBJ2-3 | TRBV19 | CASSIRTSGGSSTDTQYF | TGTGCCAGTAGTATCAGGACTAGCGGGGGGTCTAGCACAGATACGCAGTATTTT
- | - | TRBJ1-2 | TRBV4-3 | CASSQDWGEGYYGYTF | TGCGCCAGCAGCCAAGATTGGGGGGAAGGGTACTATGGCTACACCTTC
- | - | TRBJ1-6 | TRBV18 | CASSRDISSPLHF | TGTGCCAGCTCACGGGACATAAGTTCACCCCTCCACTTT
- | - | TRBJ2-6 | TRBV7-3 | CASSSPWDTNSGANVLTF | TGTGCCAGCAGCTCACCGTGGGACACCAACTCTGGGGCCAACGTCCTGACTTTC
TRBD1 | - | TRBJ2-3 | TRBV19 | CASSIRGQSTDTQYF | TGTGCCAGTAGTATAAGGGGACAGAGCACAGATACGCAGTATTTT
TRBD1 | - | TRBJ2-5 | TRBV9 | CASSAGQGIIQETQYF | TGTGCCAGCAGCGCGGGACAGGGAATAATCCAAGAGACCCAGTACTTC
TRBD1 | - | TRBJ2-7 | TRBV7-2 | CASSLVPGTALGQYF | TGTGCCAGCAGCTTAGTGCCCGGGACAGCCTTGGGGCAGTACTTC
- | few | TRBJ2-2 | TRBV18 | CASSPDRTNTGELFF | TGTGCCAGCTCACCAGACAGAACGAACACCGGGGAGCTGTTTTTT